Reported below is one TCR beta chain. The antigen is unknown. This record belongs to a study of shared clonotypes between healthy human individuals. In the study overall: Samples came from a couple of female and a few male donors aged 18 to 49. Study-wide findings and caveats: Clonotypes which were not shared had lower generation probabilities than clonotypes that all four donors shared. Rarefaction demonstrated incomplete sorted-subset sequencing despite large depth.

The repertoire was sequenced with immunoSEQ multiplex PCR; TCRdb's copy has only in-frame clones and lacks some. The table shows about a million clones, with around 76% occurring only once. Germline V gives CDR1 SGHTS, CDR2 YDEGEE. After removal of 0 bases from V and 2 bases from J, the junction contained 10 bases not matched to a gene. This CDR3 region has 17 residues. The sample was memory CD4+ T cells sorted from blood. The sample's subset: CD45RA-negative fraction. This chain connects TRBV5-8 to TRBJ2-5; 7 bases map to TRBD1. This receptor was taken from a man aged 18-30 years in good health. The CDR3 region is CASSLGSRTGGQETQYF. The DNA of the CDR3 is TGTGCCAGCAGCTTGGGTAGTCGGACAGGCGGACAAGAGACCCAGTACTTC.